This entry lists 15 T cell receptor beta chains sequenced from one sample in a study of cytomegalovirus exposure and HLA in healthy donors. PCR amplification relied on 60 Vbeta primers (plus 13 Jbeta primers). Clones were sequenced by immunoSEQ multiplex PCR, and TCRdb holds only the in-frame ones, with some missing. The sample records about 170,000 clones, more than 60% being singletons. The sequenced sample consisted of PBMCs. The receptors come from a human donor in good health.

The V gene is TRBV7-8, the J gene TRBJ2-7; D is undetermined. CDR3 length: 11 residues. Trimming pared 2 bases from V and 6 bases from J, leaving 5 bases between. Germline values: CDR1 SGHVS, CDR2 FQNEAQ. The CDR3 loop reads CASSLSSEQYF. CDR3 coding DNA: TGTGCCAGCAGCTTATCTTCCGAGCAGTACTTC.

About this clone: Other DNA variants within this sample encode the same CDR3. This chain connects TRBV10-3 to TRBJ1-2; no reliable D call. Germline loops: CDR1 ENHRY, CDR2 SYGVKD. The CDR3 spans 14 residues. V lost 0 bases to trimming and J lost 2 bases, with 7 bases between them. CDR3: CAISESGGNYGYTF. CDR3 nucleotide sequence: TGTGCCATCAGTGAGTCAGGCGGGAACTATGGCTACACCTTC.

The gene calls are TRBV18 and TRBJ2-3, with a tentative D call TRBD2 (6 bases). The CDR3 runs 14 residues. Trimming removed 5 bases from V and 3 bases from J, with 12 bases in between. Germline values: CDR1 KGHSH, CDR2 LQKENI. The CDR3 reads CASSSLTSTDTQYF. CDR3 in DNA: TGTGCCAGCTCATCTCTGACTAGTACAGATACGCAGTATTTT.

The V gene is TRBV7-9, the J gene TRBJ1-1; D may be TRBD1 (5 bases). Germline V gene lookup returns CDR1 SEHNR and CDR2 FQNEAQ (reference sequence). Trimming stripped 4 bases from V and 7 bases from J, with 19 bases between. This CDR3 is built from 15 residues. The CDR3 spells CASSSGGEYSCEAFF. CDR3 nucleotide sequence: TGTGCCAGCAGCTCGGGGGGGGAGTACTCCTGTGAAGCTTTCTTT. The full variable domain, completed using reference TRBV7-9 and TRBJ1-1, is DTGVSQNPRHKITKRGQNVTFRCDPISEHNRLYWYRQTLGQGPEFLTYFQNEAQLEKSRLLSDRFSAERPKGSFSTLEIQRTEQGDSAMYLCASSSGGEYSCEAFFGQGTRLTVV.

The chain combines TRBV4-1 with TRBJ1-4, with D unclear. V was shortened by 4 bases and J by 0 bases, with 9 bases between the two germline ends. From germline, CDR1 is MGHRA and CDR2 YSYEKL. The CDR3 loop spans 15 amino acids. CDR3: CASSRGASTNEKLFF. In DNA, the CDR3 is TGCGCCAGCAGCCGAGGAGCTTCAACTAATGAAAAACTGTTTTTT.

V usage is TRBV25-1 and J usage is TRBJ1-2, with 9 positions matching TRBD1. This CDR3 is 14 amino acids long. Germline CDR1 and CDR2: MGHDK and SYGVNS. V shed 0 bases, J shed 8 bases, and the junction held 4 bases outside the gene matches. The CDR3 DNA follows: TGTGCCAGCAGTGAATATTCGGACAGGGGCGGCTACACCTTC. Translation: CASSEYSDRGGYTF.

The chain is built from TRBV6-1 and TRBJ1-1; 7 nucleotides align to TRBD1. J lost 4 bases, V lost 4 bases, and 9 bases had no gene match. Per germline, CDR1 MNHNS and CDR2 SASEGT. The CDR3 extends over 15 amino acids. CDR3 amino acids: CASSVRQGRTTEAFF. CDR3 sequence (DNA): TGTGCCAGCAGTGTAAGACAGGGTCGTACCACTGAAGCTTTCTTT.

V is TRBV29-1 and J is TRBJ2-3; maybe TRBD2 (6 bases). In germline, CDR1 is SQVTM, CDR2 ANQGSEA. The CDR3 has 13 residues. V lost 3 bases and J 4 bases, leaving 11 bases between the germline ends. CDR3 bases: TGCAGCGTTGAGAGACTAGTCGCAGATACGCAGTATTTT. Translation gives CSVERLVADTQYF.

The chain uses TRBV19 and TRBJ1-5; TRBD1 agrees at 12 bases. Germline V lookup: CDR1 LNHDA, CDR2 SQIVND (reference sequence). The CDR3 consists of 15 residues. Unmatched junction bases numbered 3, after V lost 3 bases and J lost 6 bases. This CDR3 is CASSIGTGGLQPQHF. The CDR3 DNA reads as TGTGCCAGTAGTATCGGGACAGGGGGCCTTCAGCCCCAGCATTTT.

The chain carries TRBV30 and TRBJ2-7; a weak D match, TRBD1 (5 bases). Per the germline V gene, CDR1 is GTSNPN and CDR2 is SVGIG (reference sequence). This CDR3 is built from 13 residues. V lost 4 bases, J lost 6 bases, and 16 bases lay in between. This CDR3 is CAWKGLKRLEQYF. CDR3 sequence (DNA): TGTGCCTGGAAGGGGCTGAAGCGTCTCGAGCAGTACTTC.

This clone was picked up a small number of times. The gene calls are TRBV27 and TRBJ2-7; 9 nucleotides line up with TRBD2. The J segment lost 4 bases and the V segment lost 3 bases, leaving 10 bases of the junction unmatched. Germline CDR1 reads MNHEY; CDR2 reads SMNVEV (reference sequence). The CDR3 extends over 16 amino acids. This CDR3 reads CASSLMGLAGVYEQYF. The CDR3 DNA reads TGTGCCAGCAGTTTGATGGGTTTAGCGGGGGTATACGAGCAGTACTTC.

The genes are TRBV10-1 and TRBJ2-2; TRBD2 matches at 7 bases. V shed 10 bases and J 5 bases; nucleotides not matched to a gene: 7. This CDR3 contains 13 residues. The germline gives CDR1 WNHNN, CDR2 SYGVQD (reference sequence). The CDR3 region is CATGLEGTGELFF. The CDR3 DNA is TGCGCCACCGGACTAGAGGGTACCGGGGAGCTGTTTTTT.

The chain is built from TRBV5-1 and TRBJ1-4, with TRBD1 identical over 7 bases. The germline V gene encodes CDR1 SGHRS and CDR2 YFSETQ. The V segment lost 3 bases and the J segment 3 bases; nucleotides outside the gene matches: 5. The CDR3 consists of 15 residues. The DNA of the CDR3 is TGCGCCAGCAGCTCGACACAGGGGTCTAATGAAAAACTGTTTTTT. Translating it yields CASSSTQGSNEKLFF.

CDR3 region: CASRPGQGAGNEQFF. Written as DNA, the CDR3 is TGTGCCAGCCGACCGGGACAGGGGGCCGGGAATGAGCAGTTCTTC. The chain combines TRBV27 with TRBJ2-1; 12 bases are a match to TRBD1. The CDR3 is 15 amino acids. V lost 8 bases, J lost 7 bases, and 9 bases stayed unmatched. Germline V gene data show CDR1 as MNHEY and CDR2 as SMNVEV (reference sequence).

The chain links TRBV6-5 to TRBJ2-2; 10 bases agree with TRBD2. J lost 9 bases, V lost 6 bases, and 10 bases had no gene match. This CDR3 is 15 amino acids long. Germline V gene data show CDR1 as MNHEY and CDR2 as SVGAGI. This chain's CDR3 is CASRATSGRQWELFF. DNA for the CDR3: TGTGCCAGCAGAGCGACTAGCGGGCGTCAATGGGAGCTGTTTTTT.